The 20 T cell receptor beta chains below were found in one sample sequenced in a study of blood T cell repertoires in COVID-19. TCRdb keeps only in-frame clones here, not all; method: immunoSEQ multiplex PCR. The sample contains around 240,000 clones, approximately 83% of which appear only once. Sample: peripheral blood. These receptors were collected from a woman aged 25-40 years who had recovered from COVID-19.

The V and J genes are TRBV6-5 and TRBJ1-3; TRBD1 matches 7 bases. With 6 bases clipped from V and 4 bases from J, the junction kept 9 bases outside the gene matches. The CDR3 has 15 amino acids. In germline, CDR1 is MNHEY, CDR2 SVGAGI. The CDR3 region is CASRDGGGGGNTIYF. Here the CDR3 DNA reads TGTGCCAGCAGAGACGGAGGGGGCGGGGGAAACACCATATATTTT.

The CDR3 sequence is CASVRDFYNEQFF. DNA for the CDR3: TGTGCCAGCGTACGGGACTTCTACAATGAGCAGTTCTTC. The chain has TRBV6-5 and TRBJ2-1, with D perhaps TRBD2 (6 bases). Trimming stripped 8 bases from V and 3 bases from J, with 11 bases between. Germline V gene sequence: CDR1 MNHEY, CDR2 SVGAGI. The length of the CDR3 is 13 residues.

The rearrangement links TRBV7-9 to TRBJ1-2; weak D call: TRBD1 (6 bases). The V gene lost 6 bases and the J gene lost 4 bases, with 15 bases spanning the gap. CDR3 length equals 14 residues. Germline V CDR1 and CDR2: SEHNR, FQNEAQ (reference sequence). The CDR3 reads CASRPPGQLYGYTF. CDR3 nucleotide sequence: TGTGCCAGCAGACCCCCCGGACAGCTCTATGGCTACACCTTC. Based on the CDR3 plus reference TRBV7-9 and TRBJ1-2, the full variable domain is DTGVSQNPRHKITKRGQNVTFRCDPISEHNRLYWYRQTLGQGPEFLTYFQNEAQLEKSRLLSDRFSAERPKGSFSTLEIQRTEQGDSAMYLCASRPPGQLYGYTFGSGTRLTVV.

V usage is TRBV13 and J usage is TRBJ1-1; D not resolved. Per germline, CDR1 PRHDT and CDR2 FYEKMQ (reference sequence). The CDR3 has 12 residues. V was trimmed by 6 bases and J by 1 base, leaving 6 bases between them. The DNA for the CDR3 is TGTGCCAGCAGGAGGGAGAACACTGAAGCTTTCTTT. This sequence encodes CASRRENTEAFF.

This clone was observed once. The rearrangement links TRBV11-3 to TRBJ2-1, with unresolved D. Trimming cost V 1 base and J 9 bases, with 4 bases left between them. The germline V gene has CDR1 SGHNT and CDR2 YENEEA. This CDR3 region has 11 residues. CDR3 bases: TGTGCCAGCAGCTTAGGAGGTGAGCAGTTCTTC. It translates to CASSLGGEQFF.

This clone was observed a single time. V gene TRBV5-4 combines with J gene TRBJ2-1; 8 nucleotides line up with TRBD1. J was trimmed by 5 bases and V by 4 bases; bases with no gene match: 8. CDR1 is SGHNT, CDR2 YYREEE, per germline (reference sequence). The CDR3 length is 15 residues. The DNA of the CDR3 is TGTGCCAGCAGCGCTCGACAGGGGTCAGACAATGAGCAGTTCTTC. This encodes CASSARQGSDNEQFF.

This sequence joins TRBV7-6 and TRBJ1-2; D is uncertain. The CDR3 is 15 amino acids. Trimming pared 5 bases from V and 4 bases from J, leaving 17 bases between. Per the germline V gene, CDR1 is SGHVS and CDR2 is FNYEAQ. CDR3 DNA: TGTGCCAGCAGCCCCGGGGAAGGGAGGTTCTATGGCTACACCTTC. It yields the protein CASSPGEGRFYGYTF.

The rearrangement links TRBV14 to TRBJ2-7, with D uncertain. Looked up from germline, CDR1 is SGHDN and CDR2 is FVKESK. V was shortened by 5 bases and J by 3 bases, with 11 bases between the two germline ends. This CDR3 is built from 13 residues. CDR3 nucleotides: TGTGCCAGCAGCAAACAAAGTTTCTACGAGCAGTACTTC. This translates into CASSKQSFYEQYF.

In this sample, this clone turned up a few times. CDR3 DNA sequence: TGTGCCAGCAGCTTAGTGGGAAGGGGAGCTTTCTTT. Amino acid sequence: CASSLVGRGAFF. V is TRBV5-5 and J is TRBJ1-1; D possibly corresponds to TRBD1 (5 bases). Germline V gene lookup returns CDR1 SGHKS and CDR2 YYEKEE (reference sequence). Deletions cut 2 bases from V and 10 bases from J, with 12 bases between. The CDR3 is 12 amino acids.

This clone came up once. The rearrangement links TRBV9 to TRBJ2-1; 10 positions match TRBD2. This CDR3 has 13 residues. The J segment lost 8 bases and the V segment lost 7 bases, leaving 6 bases of the junction unmatched. Germline V gives CDR1 SGDLS, CDR2 YYNGEE. CDR3 DNA sequence: TGTGCCAGCGGGAGCGGGGGGGCGTATGAGCAGTTCTTC. Its translation is CASGSGGAYEQFF. Full variable domain (outside the CDR3, taken from reference TRBV9 and TRBJ2-1): DSGVTQTPKHLITATGQRVTLRCSPRSGDLSVYWYQQSLDQGLQFLIQYYNGEERAKGNILERFSAQQFPDLHSELNLSSLELGDSALYFCASGSGGAYEQFFGPGTRLTVL.

This chain uses TRBV5-5 with TRBJ1-2; the D gene is possibly TRBD1 (6 bases). Deletions cut 1 base from V and 6 bases from J, with 13 bases between. The CDR3 extends over 14 amino acids. Germline V gene lookup returns CDR1 SGHKS and CDR2 YYEKEE (reference sequence). The CDR3 DNA reads TGTGCCAGCAGCTTGCCCGACAGGCCGGATGGCTACACCTTC. Residues: CASSLPDRPDGYTF. Filled out from reference TRBV5-5 and TRBJ1-2, the complete variable domain reads DAGVTQSPTHLIKTRGQQVTLRCSPISGHKSVSWYQQVLGQGPQFIFQYYEKEERGRGNFPDRFSARQFPNYSSELNVNALLLGDSALYLCASSLPDRPDGYTFGSGTRLTVV.

The V and J genes are TRBV5-4 and TRBJ2-7; tentatively, D is TRBD1 (5 bases). CDR3 size: 15 residues. Germline values: CDR1 SGHNT, CDR2 YYREEE (reference sequence). Deletions cut 4 bases from V and 5 bases from J, with 19 bases between. CDR3 protein: CASSPQQYRKDEQYF. The CDR3 DNA reads as TGTGCCAGCAGCCCTCAACAGTACAGGAAGGACGAGCAGTACTTC.

The chain has TRBV21-1 and TRBJ2-2; the table's D call of TRBD1 was not tested on the DNA. TRBV21-1 corresponds to a pseudogene. This CDR3 region has 16 residues. The CDR3 bases are TGTGCCAGCAGCAAGAAAGGACAGCTGAACACCGGGGAGCTGTTTTTT. Translating gives CASSKKGQLNTGELFF.

The V call is TRBV7-9, the J call TRBJ1-2, with 10 bases fitting TRBD1. Per the germline V gene, CDR1 is SEHNR and CDR2 is FQNEAQ (reference sequence). CDR3 length: 14 residues. V shed 4 bases and J 3 bases; nucleotides not matched to a gene: 2. The CDR3 protein is CASSWGQGYYGYTF. In DNA form, the CDR3 reads TGTGCCAGCAGCTGGGGACAGGGGTACTATGGCTACACCTTC.

The chain has TRBV7-6 and TRBJ1-3; 8 positions match TRBD1. The CDR3 is 16 amino acids. The V gene end was trimmed by 1 base and the J gene end by 4 bases; junction bases not matched to a gene: 6. Per germline, CDR1 SGHVS and CDR2 FNYEAQ. CDR3 coding DNA: TGTGCCAGCAGCTTAGGGCAGGGGGCTACGGGAAACACCATATATTTT. This gives the protein CASSLGQGATGNTIYF.

The J gene is TRBJ2-1, the V gene TRBV6-5; 8 bases agree with TRBD2. Germline-derived CDR1 and CDR2 are MNHEY and SVGAGI. The CDR3 contains 15 residues. Trimming at V came to 6 bases and at J to 3 bases, leaving 7 bases not matched to a gene. The CDR3 sequence: CASSPSAGGYNEQFF. The DNA of the CDR3 is TGTGCCAGCAGCCCCTCTGCGGGGGGCTACAATGAGCAGTTCTTC.

This chain links TRBV6-6 with TRBJ2-5, with D tentatively TRBD1 (5 bases). Trimming stripped 7 bases from V and 4 bases from J, with 16 bases between. The CDR3 loop spans 14 amino acids. Germline values: CDR1 MNHNY, CDR2 SVGAGI (reference sequence). The CDR3 sequence is CASTLWGARETQYF. In DNA form, the CDR3 reads TGTGCCAGCACCCTCTGGGGCGCCAGAGAGACCCAGTACTTC.

This rearrangement joins TRBV2 to TRBJ2-1; 12 nucleotides align to TRBD2. J was trimmed by 6 bases and V by 8 bases; bases with no gene match: 14. CDR1 is SNHLY, CDR2 FYNNEI, per germline. The CDR3 contains 17 residues. The CDR3 DNA follows: TGTGCCAGCTTAAAAGGACTAGCGGGGTTCTTACTCAATGAGCAGTTCTTC. Encoded protein: CASLKGLAGFLLNEQFF.

This clone occurred a few times. At the DNA level, this CDR3 is encoded by other sequences in the same sample as well. The chain couples TRBV6-5 to TRBJ2-7; 13 nucleotides match TRBD2. This CDR3 contains 15 residues. Losses at the gene ends were 6 bases for V and 4 bases for J; bases not matched to a gene: 6. The germline CDR1 and CDR2 sequences are MNHEY and SVGAGI. CDR3 residues: CASSPTSGGGYEQYF. In DNA, the CDR3 is TGTGCCAGCAGCCCCACTAGCGGGGGGGGATACGAGCAGTACTTC.

This clone was found a few times. The rearrangement uses TRBV7-9 and TRBJ2-5; D perhaps matches TRBD1 (5 bases). The CDR3 runs 15 residues. Trimming removed 4 bases from V and 3 bases from J, with 15 bases in between. Germline assignment: CDR1 SEHNR and CDR2 FQNEAQ (reference sequence). The CDR3 loop is CASSWLRAGKETQYF. The CDR3 coding sequence is TGTGCCAGCAGCTGGCTTCGGGCAGGGAAAGAGACCCAGTACTTC.